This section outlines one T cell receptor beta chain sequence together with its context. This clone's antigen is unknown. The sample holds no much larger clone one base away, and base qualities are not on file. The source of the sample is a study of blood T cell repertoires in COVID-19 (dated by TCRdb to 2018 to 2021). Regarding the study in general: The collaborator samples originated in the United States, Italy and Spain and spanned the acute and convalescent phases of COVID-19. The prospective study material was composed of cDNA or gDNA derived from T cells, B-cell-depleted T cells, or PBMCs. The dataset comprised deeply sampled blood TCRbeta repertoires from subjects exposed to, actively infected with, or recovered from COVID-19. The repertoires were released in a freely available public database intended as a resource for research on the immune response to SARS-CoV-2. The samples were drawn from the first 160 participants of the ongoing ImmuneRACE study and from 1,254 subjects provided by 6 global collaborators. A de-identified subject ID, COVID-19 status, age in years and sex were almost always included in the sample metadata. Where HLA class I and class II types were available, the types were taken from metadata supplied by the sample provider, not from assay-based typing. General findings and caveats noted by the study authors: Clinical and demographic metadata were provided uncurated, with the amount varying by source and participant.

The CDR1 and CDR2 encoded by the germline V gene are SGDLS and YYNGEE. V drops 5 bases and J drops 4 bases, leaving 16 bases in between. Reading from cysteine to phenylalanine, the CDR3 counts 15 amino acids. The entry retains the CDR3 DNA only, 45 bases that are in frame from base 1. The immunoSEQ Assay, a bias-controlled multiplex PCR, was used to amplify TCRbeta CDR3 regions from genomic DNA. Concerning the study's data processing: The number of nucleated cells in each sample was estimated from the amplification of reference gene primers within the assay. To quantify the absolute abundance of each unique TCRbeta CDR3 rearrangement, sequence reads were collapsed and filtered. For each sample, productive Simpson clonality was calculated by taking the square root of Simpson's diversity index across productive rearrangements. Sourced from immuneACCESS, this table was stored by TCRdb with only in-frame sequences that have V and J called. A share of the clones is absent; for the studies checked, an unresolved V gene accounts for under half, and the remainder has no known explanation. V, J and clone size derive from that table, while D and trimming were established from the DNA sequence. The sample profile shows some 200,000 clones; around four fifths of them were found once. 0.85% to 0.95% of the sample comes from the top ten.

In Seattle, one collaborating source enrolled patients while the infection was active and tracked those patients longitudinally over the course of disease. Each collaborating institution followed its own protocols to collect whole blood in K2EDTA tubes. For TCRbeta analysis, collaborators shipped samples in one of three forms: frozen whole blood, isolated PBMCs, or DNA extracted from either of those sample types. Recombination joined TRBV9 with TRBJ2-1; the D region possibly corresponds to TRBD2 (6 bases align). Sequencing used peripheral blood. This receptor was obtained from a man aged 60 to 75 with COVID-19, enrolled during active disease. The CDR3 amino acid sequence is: CASRPGGLSYNEQFF. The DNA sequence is TGTGCCAGCAGACCCGGGGGTCTCAGTTACAATGAGCAGTTCTTC.